What follows describes a single TCR beta chain. The antigen is unknown. This table comes from immunoSEQ multiplex PCR, and its TCRdb copy is limited to in-frame clones, with some not included. The table has tens of thousands of clones, roughly 65% seen once. The sample belongs to a study of radiotherapy plus CTLA-4 blockade in lung cancer. Study-wide points: Researchers report tumor-derived TCR clones expanding in blood after radiotherapy plus ipilimumab.

The CDR3 contains 14 residues. The J segment lost 4 bases and the V segment lost 1 base, leaving 0 bases of the junction unmatched. CDR1 SGHAT and CDR2 FQDESV come from the germline V gene (reference sequence). Sequenced here: peripheral blood, sampled from a patient treated with radiotherapy plus ipilimumab. The genes are TRBV11-1 and TRBJ2-3; 9 bases are a match to TRBD2. The TCR was taken from a human donor with non-small cell lung cancer who had a partial response to radiotherapy plus ipilimumab. CDR3 amino acids: CASSLGTSADTQYF. The CDR3 DNA is TGTGCCAGCAGCTTAGGGACTAGCGCAGATACGCAGTATTTT.